The 5 T cell receptor beta chains below were found in one sample sequenced in a study of T-cell memory formation after mild COVID-19. TCRdb re-derived calls from the 5' RACE reads in MiXCR, one entry per CDR3 protein. This sample yields more than 300,000 distinct CDR3 sequences, of which roughly an eighth are seen a single time; roughly a fifth belongs to the top ten. The sequencing sample was made of PBMCs or a T cell subset sorted from them (not recorded which). These receptors all stem from a man younger than 30 who had mild COVID-19 (a few samples of this study predate the infection). Cell type and time point are not known.

The V and J genes are TRBV7-9 and TRBJ1-2; D is ambiguous. V dropped 1 base and J dropped 2 bases, with 14 bases sitting between them. Per germline, CDR1 SEHNR and CDR2 FQNEAQ (reference sequence). This CDR3 region has 16 residues. CDR3 nucleotide sequence: TGTGCCAGCAGCTTAGGGAGGCGGGAGAAGAACTATGGCTACACCTTC. Its translation is CASSLGRREKNYGYTF.

V is TRBV5-1 and J is TRBJ2-2, with no clear D. CDR1 is SGHRS and CDR2 is YFSETQ in the germline V gene. The CDR3 is made up of 18 amino acids. The V end lost 4 bases, the J end lost 3 bases, and 22 bases lay between the germline ends. The CDR3 DNA follows: TGCGCCAGCAGCCTCGCGGACCCGACCCGAAGGGACACCGGGGAGCTGTTTTTT. It codes for CASSLADPTRRDTGELFF.

The V gene is TRBV7-9, the J gene TRBJ1-2; no clear D gene. This CDR3 spans 14 amino acids. The V and J ends lost 9 bases and 1 base respectively, with 15 bases between them. Germline V lookup: CDR1 SEHNR, CDR2 FQNEAQ (reference sequence). CDR3 sequence reads: CASQDRERNYGYTF. The CDR3 region has the DNA TGTGCCAGTCAAGATCGAGAACGTAACTATGGCTACACCTTC.

V is TRBV9 and J is TRBJ2-1; 9 bases are a match to TRBD2. V dropped 5 bases and J dropped 3; count of bases not matched to a gene: 6. The CDR3 is 15 amino acids. CDR1 and CDR2 from the germline V gene are SGDLS and YYNGEE. CDR3 sequence: CASSSGGVGYNEQFF. The DNA for the CDR3 is TGTGCCAGCAGTAGCGGGGGTGTGGGCTACAATGAGCAGTTCTTC.

This chain links TRBV4-2 with TRBJ2-7; 11 nucleotides match TRBD2. The CDR3 runs to 14 residues. Trimming took 5 bases from V and 2 from J; bases not matched to a gene: 2. The germline V gene encodes CDR1 LGHNA and CDR2 YNFKEQ. CDR3 nucleotides: TGTGCCAGCAGCGAACTAGCGGGGGCCTACGAGCAGTACTTC. This gives the protein CASSELAGAYEQYF.